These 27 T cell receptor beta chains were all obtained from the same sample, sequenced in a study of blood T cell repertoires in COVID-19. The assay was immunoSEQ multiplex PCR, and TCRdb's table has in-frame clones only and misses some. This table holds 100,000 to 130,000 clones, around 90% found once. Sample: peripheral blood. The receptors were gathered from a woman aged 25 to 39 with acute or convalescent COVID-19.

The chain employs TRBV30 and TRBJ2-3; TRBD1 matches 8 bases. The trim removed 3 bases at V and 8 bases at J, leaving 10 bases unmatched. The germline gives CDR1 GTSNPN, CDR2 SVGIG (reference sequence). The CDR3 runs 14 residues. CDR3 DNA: TGTGCCTGGAGCCCCGGACAGGGAGAAGGTACGCAGTATTTT. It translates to CAWSPGQGEGTQYF.

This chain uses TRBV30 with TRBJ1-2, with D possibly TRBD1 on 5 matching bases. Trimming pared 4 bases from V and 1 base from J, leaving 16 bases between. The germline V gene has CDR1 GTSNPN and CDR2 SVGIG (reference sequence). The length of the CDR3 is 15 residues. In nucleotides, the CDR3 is TGTGCCTGGAAAAGGGGTGTAGGGGTTAACTATGGCTACACCTTC. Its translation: CAWKRGVGVNYGYTF.

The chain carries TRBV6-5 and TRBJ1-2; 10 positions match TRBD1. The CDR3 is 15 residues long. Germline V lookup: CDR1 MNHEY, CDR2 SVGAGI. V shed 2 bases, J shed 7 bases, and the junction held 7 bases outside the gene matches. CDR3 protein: CASSYETGGRGGYTF. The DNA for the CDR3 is TGTGCCAGCAGTTACGAGACAGGGGGCAGGGGTGGCTACACCTTC.

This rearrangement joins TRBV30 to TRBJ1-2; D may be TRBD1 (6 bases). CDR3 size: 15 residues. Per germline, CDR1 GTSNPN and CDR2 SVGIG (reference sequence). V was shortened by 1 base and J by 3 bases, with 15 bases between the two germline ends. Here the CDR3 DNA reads TGTGCCTGGAGTGCTACCCAACAGGGTGACTATGGCTACACCTTC. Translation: CAWSATQQGDYGYTF.

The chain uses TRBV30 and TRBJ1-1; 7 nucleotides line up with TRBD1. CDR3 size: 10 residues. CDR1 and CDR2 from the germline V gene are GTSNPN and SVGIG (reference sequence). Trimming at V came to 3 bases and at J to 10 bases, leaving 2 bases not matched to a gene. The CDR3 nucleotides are TGTGCCTGGAGGGGACAGTCAGCTTTCTTT. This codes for CAWRGQSAFF.

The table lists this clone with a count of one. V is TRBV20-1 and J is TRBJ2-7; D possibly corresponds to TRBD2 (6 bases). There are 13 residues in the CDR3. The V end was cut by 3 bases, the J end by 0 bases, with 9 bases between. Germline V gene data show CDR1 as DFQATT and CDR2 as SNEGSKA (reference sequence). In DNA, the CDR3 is TGCAGTGCTAGTGCCGGGAGCTCCTACGAGCAGTACTTC. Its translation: CSASAGSSYEQYF.

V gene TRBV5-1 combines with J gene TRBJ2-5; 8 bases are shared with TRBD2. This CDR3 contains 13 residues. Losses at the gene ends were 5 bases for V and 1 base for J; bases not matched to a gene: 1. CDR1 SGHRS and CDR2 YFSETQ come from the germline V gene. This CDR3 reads CASRTSGQETQYF. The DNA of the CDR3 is TGCGCCAGCAGAACTAGCGGCCAAGAGACCCAGTACTTC.

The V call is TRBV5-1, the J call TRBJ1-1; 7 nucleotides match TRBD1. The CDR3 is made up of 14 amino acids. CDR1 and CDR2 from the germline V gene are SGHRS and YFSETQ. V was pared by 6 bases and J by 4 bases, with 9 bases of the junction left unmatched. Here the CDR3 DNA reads TGCGCCAGCAACCTAGGGGGCTGGGGCACTGAAGCTTTCTTT. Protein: CASNLGGWGTEAFF.

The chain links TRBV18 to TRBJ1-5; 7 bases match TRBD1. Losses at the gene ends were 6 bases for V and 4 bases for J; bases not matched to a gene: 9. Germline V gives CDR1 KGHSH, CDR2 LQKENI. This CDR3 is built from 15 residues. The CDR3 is CASSQSWGQNQPQHF. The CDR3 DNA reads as TGTGCCAGCTCCCAGTCTTGGGGACAGAATCAGCCCCAGCATTTT. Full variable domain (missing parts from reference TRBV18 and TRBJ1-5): NAGVMQNPRHLVRRRGQEARLRCSPMKGHSHVYWYRQLPEEGLKFMVYLQKENIIDESGMPKERFSAEFPKEGPSILRIQQVVRGDSAAYFCASSQSWGQNQPQHFGDGTRLSIL.

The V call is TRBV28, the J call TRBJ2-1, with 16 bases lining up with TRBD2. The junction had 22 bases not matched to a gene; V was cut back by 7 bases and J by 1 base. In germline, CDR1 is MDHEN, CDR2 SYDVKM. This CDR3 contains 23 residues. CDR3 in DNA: TGTGCCAGCAAGGCGGCAGGACAAAAGGGACTAGCGGGAGGGCTTAGGTCCTACAATGAGCAGTTCTTC. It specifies CASKAAGQKGLAGGLRSYNEQFF.

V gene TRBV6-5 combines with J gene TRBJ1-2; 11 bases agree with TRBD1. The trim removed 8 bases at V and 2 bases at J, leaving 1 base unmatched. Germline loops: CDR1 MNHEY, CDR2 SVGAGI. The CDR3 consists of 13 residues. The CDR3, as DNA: TGTGCCAGCGGGGACAGGGGGAACTATGGCTACACCTTC. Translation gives CASGDRGNYGYTF.

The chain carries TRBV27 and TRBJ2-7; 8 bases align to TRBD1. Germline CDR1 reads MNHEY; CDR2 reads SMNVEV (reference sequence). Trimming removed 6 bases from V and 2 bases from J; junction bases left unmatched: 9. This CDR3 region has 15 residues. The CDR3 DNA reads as TGTGCCAGCAGGAATACTGCCAGGGGGCCCTACGAGCAGTACTTC. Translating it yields CASRNTARGPYEQYF.

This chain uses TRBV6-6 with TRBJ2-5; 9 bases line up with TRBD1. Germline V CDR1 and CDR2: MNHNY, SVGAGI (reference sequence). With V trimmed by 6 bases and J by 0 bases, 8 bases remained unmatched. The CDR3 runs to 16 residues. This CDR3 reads CASSPRTGGYQETQYF. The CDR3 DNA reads TGTGCCAGCAGCCCCCGTACAGGGGGCTACCAAGAGACCCAGTACTTC.

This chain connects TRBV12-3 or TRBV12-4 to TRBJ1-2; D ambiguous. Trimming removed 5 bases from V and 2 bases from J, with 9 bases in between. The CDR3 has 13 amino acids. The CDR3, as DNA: TGTGCCAGCAGTCCCGACATGAACTATGGCTACACCTTC. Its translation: CASSPDMNYGYTF.

CDR3 sequence (DNA): TGCGCCAGCAGCCAAGATCCAGGAATTTACGAGCAGTACTTC. It specifies CASSQDPGIYEQYF. The rearrangement uses TRBV4-1 and TRBJ2-7, with D unresolved. The CDR3 has 14 amino acids. Germline assignment: CDR1 MGHRA and CDR2 YSYEKL. The V end lost 0 bases, the J end lost 4 bases, and 10 bases lay between the germline ends.

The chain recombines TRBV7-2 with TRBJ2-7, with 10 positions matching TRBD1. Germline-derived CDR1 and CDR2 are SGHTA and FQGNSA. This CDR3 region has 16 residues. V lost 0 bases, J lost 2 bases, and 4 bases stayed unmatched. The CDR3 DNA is TGTGCCAGCAGCTTAGCGGGACAGGGGACCCCCTACGAGCAGTACTTC. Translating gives CASSLAGQGTPYEQYF. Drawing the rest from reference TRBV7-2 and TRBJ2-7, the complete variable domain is GAGVSQSPSNKVTEKGKDVELRCDPISGHTALYWYRQSLGQGLEFLIYFQGNSAPDKSGLPSDRFSAERTGGSVSTLTIQRTQQEDSAVYLCASSLAGQGTPYEQYFGPGTRLTVT.

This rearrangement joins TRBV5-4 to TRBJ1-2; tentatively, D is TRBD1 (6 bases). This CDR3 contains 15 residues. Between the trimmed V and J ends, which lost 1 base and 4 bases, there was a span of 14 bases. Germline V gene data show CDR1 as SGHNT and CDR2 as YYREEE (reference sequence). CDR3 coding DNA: TGTGCCAGCAGCTTGTATCGAACAGGGCCCTATGGCTACACCTTC. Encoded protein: CASSLYRTGPYGYTF.

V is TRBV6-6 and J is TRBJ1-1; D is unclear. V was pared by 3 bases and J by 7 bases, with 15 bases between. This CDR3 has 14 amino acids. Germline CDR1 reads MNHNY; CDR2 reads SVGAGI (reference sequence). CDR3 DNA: TGTGCCAGCAGTTATTCGGTACTAGGTGGTGAAGCTTTCTTT. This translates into CASSYSVLGGEAFF.

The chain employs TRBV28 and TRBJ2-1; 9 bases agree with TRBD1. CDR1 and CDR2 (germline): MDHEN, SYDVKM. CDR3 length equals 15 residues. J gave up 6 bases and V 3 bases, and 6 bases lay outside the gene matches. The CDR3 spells CASSLAGTGCNEQFF. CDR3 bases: TGTGCCAGCAGTTTGGCCGGGACAGGGTGCAATGAGCAGTTCTTC. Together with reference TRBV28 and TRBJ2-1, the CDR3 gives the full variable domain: DVKVTQSSRYLVKRTGEKVFLECVQDMDHENMFWYRQDPGLGLRLIYFSYDVKMKEKGDIPEGYSVSREKKERFSLILESASTNQTSMYLCASSLAGTGCNEQFFGPGTRLTVL.

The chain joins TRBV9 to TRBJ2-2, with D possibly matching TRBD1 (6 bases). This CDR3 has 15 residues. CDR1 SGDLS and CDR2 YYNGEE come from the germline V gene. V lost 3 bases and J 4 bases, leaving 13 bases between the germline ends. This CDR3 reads CASSATGMRTGELFF. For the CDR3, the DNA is TGTGCCAGCAGCGCTACAGGGATGCGCACCGGGGAGCTGTTTTTT.

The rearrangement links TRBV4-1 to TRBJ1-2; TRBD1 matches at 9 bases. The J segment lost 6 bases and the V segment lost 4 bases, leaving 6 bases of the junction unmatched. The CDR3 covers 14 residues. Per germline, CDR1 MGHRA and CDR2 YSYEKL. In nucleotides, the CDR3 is TGCGCCAGCAGCCTTTCGGGACAGGGAGATGGCTACACCTTC. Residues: CASSLSGQGDGYTF.

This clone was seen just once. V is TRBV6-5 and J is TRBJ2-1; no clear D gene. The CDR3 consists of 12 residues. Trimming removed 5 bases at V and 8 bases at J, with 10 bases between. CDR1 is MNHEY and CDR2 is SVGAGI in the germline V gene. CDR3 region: CASSLSRDEQFF. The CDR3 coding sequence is TGTGCCAGCAGTCTTTCCCGCGATGAGCAGTTCTTC.

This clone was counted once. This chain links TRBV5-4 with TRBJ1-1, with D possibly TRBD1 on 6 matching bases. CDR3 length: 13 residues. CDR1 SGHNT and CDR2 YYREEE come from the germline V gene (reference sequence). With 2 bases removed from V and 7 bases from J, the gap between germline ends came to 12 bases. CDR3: CASSFLGGGEAFF. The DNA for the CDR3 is TGTGCCAGCAGCTTTTTAGGGGGTGGTGAAGCTTTCTTT.

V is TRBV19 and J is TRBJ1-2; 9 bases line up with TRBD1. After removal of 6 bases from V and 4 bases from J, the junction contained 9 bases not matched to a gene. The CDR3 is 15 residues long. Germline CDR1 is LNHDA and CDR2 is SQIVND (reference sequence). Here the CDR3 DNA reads TGTGCCAGTAGGATCTGGACAGGGGCGGGCTATGGCTACACCTTC. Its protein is CASRIWTGAGYGYTF.

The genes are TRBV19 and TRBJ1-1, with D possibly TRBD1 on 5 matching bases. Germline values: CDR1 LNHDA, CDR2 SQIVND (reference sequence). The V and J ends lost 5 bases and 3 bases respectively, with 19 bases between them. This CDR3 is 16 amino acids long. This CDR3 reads CASSSPPRALDTEAFF. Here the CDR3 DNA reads TGTGCCAGTAGTTCCCCACCCAGGGCGCTGGACACTGAAGCTTTCTTT.

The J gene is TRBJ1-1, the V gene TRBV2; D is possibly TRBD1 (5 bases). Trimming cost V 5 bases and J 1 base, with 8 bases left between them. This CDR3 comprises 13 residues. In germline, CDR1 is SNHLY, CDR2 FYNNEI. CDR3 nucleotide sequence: TGTGCCAGCAGTACTGACAGGAACACTGAAGCTTTCTTT. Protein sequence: CASSTDRNTEAFF.

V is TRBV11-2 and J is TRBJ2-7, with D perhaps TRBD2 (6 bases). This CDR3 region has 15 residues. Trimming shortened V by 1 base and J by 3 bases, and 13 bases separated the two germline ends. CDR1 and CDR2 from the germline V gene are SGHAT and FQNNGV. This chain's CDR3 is CASSLGEEGIYEQYF. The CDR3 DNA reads TGTGCCAGCAGCTTAGGTGAGGAGGGAATCTACGAGCAGTACTTC.